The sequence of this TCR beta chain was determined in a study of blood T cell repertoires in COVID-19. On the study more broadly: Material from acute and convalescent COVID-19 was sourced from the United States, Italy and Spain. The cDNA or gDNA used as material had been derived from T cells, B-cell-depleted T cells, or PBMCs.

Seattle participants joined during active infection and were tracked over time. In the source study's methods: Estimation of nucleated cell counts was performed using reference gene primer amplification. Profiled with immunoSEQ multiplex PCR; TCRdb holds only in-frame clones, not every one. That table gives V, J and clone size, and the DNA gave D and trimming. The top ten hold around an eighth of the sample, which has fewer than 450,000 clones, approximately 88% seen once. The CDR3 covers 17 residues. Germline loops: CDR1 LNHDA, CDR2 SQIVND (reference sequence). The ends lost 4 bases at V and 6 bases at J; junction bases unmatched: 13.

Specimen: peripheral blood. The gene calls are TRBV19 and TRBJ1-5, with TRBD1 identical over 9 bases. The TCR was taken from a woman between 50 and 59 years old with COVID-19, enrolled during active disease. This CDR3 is CASSTLPGTGLGQPQHF. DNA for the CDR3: TGTGCCAGTAGTACTCTACCCGGGACAGGGCTAGGTCAGCCCCAGCATTTT. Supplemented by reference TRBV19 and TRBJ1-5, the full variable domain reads DGGITQSPKYLFRKEGQNVTLSCEQNLNHDAMYWYRQDPGQGLRLIYYSQIVNDFQKGDIAEGYSVSREKKESFPLTVTSAQKNPTAFYLCASSTLPGTGLGQPQHFGDGTRLSIL.